This T cell receptor beta chain was found in a study of control samples from healthy donors and cancer patients. The protocol was immunoSEQ multiplex PCR, while the TCRdb copy is restricted to in-frame clones and leaves out a portion. This table holds 65,000 to 100,000 clones, 90% to 95% found once. The V and J ends lost 6 bases and 5 bases, in that order; junction bases with no gene match: 12. Germline values: CDR1 SGHTA, CDR2 FQGNSA. The CDR3 is 16 amino acids. V is TRBV7-2 and J is TRBJ1-5; 8 nucleotides match TRBD1. This clonotype was sampled from a man aged 45-65 years in good health. The sequenced sample was blood. For the CDR3, the DNA is TGTGCCAGCAGTCAAAACGGACAGGGCCCTTATCAGCCCCAGCATTTT. This gives the protein CASSQNGQGPYQPQHF.